The 26 T cell receptor beta chains below were found in one sample sequenced in a study of blood T cell repertoires in COVID-19. Sequenced by immunoSEQ multiplex PCR; TCRdb stores in-frame clones only, minus some. Here the sample spans about 220,000 clones, roughly four fifths being singletons. Sequences were obtained from peripheral blood. These TCRs come from a woman aged 40 to 50 with active or convalescent COVID-19.

The chain is built from TRBV2 and TRBJ1-1, with D possibly being TRBD1 (5 bases). Germline V CDR1 and CDR2: SNHLY, FYNNEI. There are 16 residues in the CDR3. Trimming removed 6 bases from V and 0 bases from J, with 17 bases in between. The CDR3 region is CASSPGWGGVNTEAFF. CDR3 DNA sequence: TGTGCCAGCAGCCCCGGCTGGGGGGGTGTGAACACTGAAGCTTTCTTT. The full variable domain, in which reference TRBV2 and TRBJ1-1 provide the parts outside the CDR3, is EPEVTQTPSHQVTQMGQEVILRCVPISNHLYFYWYRQILGQKVEFLVSFYNNEISEKSEIFDDQFSVERPDGSNFTLKIRSTKLEDSAMYFCASSPGWGGVNTEAFFGQGTRLTVV.

The chain carries TRBV5-4 and TRBJ1-6; weak D call: TRBD1 (6 bases). The CDR3 runs 14 residues. Trimming took 0 bases from V and 9 from J, leaving 10 bases between them. CDR1 is SGHNT, CDR2 YYREEE, per germline (reference sequence). CDR3 residues: CASSLDRVGSPLHF. The CDR3 DNA sequence: TGTGCCAGCAGCTTGGACAGGGTGGGTTCACCCCTCCACTTT.

The chain combines TRBV6-6 with TRBJ2-7; D is perhaps TRBD1 (6 bases). CDR3 length: 14 residues. The V and J ends lost 2 bases and 2 bases respectively, with 10 bases between them. CDR1 is MNHNY, CDR2 SVGAGI, per germline (reference sequence). CDR3 sequence reads: CASSYPGTPYEQYF. In DNA, the CDR3 is TGTGCCAGCAGTTACCCCGGGACACCCTACGAGCAGTACTTC.

This chain joins TRBV19 and TRBJ2-7; 9 bases are shared with TRBD1. The CDR3 consists of 14 residues. The V gene's germline CDR1 is LNHDA and CDR2 SQIVND (reference sequence). V lost 4 bases, J lost 6 bases, and 7 bases stayed unmatched. The CDR3 sequence is CASSRATGGGEQYF. CDR3 nucleotide sequence: TGTGCCAGTAGTAGGGCGACAGGGGGTGGCGAGCAGTACTTC.

V gene TRBV27 combines with J gene TRBJ2-2; TRBD1 is a possible D gene (6 bases). V lost 6 bases and J lost 4, with 12 bases in between. The CDR3 is 14 residues long. Germline V lookup: CDR1 MNHEY, CDR2 SMNVEV (reference sequence). Written as DNA, the CDR3 is TGTGCCAGCAGCCTACAGGGTTTCACCGGGGAGCTGTTTTTT. It yields the protein CASSLQGFTGELFF.

The rearrangement links TRBV30 to TRBJ1-1; 7 bases match TRBD1. The CDR3 loop spans 16 amino acids. Trimming cost V 0 bases and J 4 bases; bases outside gene matches: 11. The germline gives CDR1 GTSNPN, CDR2 SVGIG (reference sequence). This CDR3 reads CAWSVGLQGGFTEAFF. The CDR3 DNA sequence: TGTGCCTGGAGTGTAGGTCTGCAGGGGGGATTCACTGAAGCTTTCTTT.

The chain uses TRBV9 and TRBJ1-4, with D maybe TRBD1 (6 bases). There are 15 residues in the CDR3. Germline V CDR1 and CDR2: SGDLS, YYNGEE. The V gene lost 0 bases and the J gene lost 4 bases, with 10 bases spanning the gap. CDR3 residues: CASSVEGGNNEKLFF. In DNA form, the CDR3 reads TGTGCCAGCAGCGTAGAGGGGGGGAATAATGAAAAACTGTTTTTT.

This chain uses TRBV19 with TRBJ1-1; D gene ambiguous. With 1 base removed from V and 5 bases from J, the gap between germline ends came to 8 bases. CDR1 LNHDA and CDR2 SQIVND come from the germline V gene (reference sequence). This CDR3 contains 13 residues. The CDR3 here is CASSIAAGTEAFF. CDR3 sequence (DNA): TGTGCCAGTAGTATAGCAGCGGGGACTGAAGCTTTCTTT.

The chain carries TRBV9 and TRBJ2-3, with D maybe TRBD1 (7 bases). Trimming took 6 bases from V and 6 from J, leaving 14 bases between them. The germline gives CDR1 SGDLS, CDR2 YYNGEE. The CDR3 consists of 13 residues. The CDR3 region has the DNA TGTGCCAGCACGACAGGGACTTCCGATACGCAGTATTTT. Its protein product is CASTTGTSDTQYF.

CDR3 amino acids: CASSQVSGRYSNQPQHF. CDR3 in DNA: TGTGCCAGCAGCCAAGTCAGCGGTCGGTATAGCAATCAGCCCCAGCATTTT. The genes are TRBV4-2 and TRBJ1-5; D unresolved. Looked up from germline, CDR1 is LGHNA and CDR2 is YNFKEQ. The V end lost 1 base, the J end lost 0 bases, and 13 bases lay between the germline ends. The CDR3 runs 17 residues.

V is TRBV19 and J is TRBJ2-5; D is unclear. The CDR3 is 16 residues long. Germline V CDR1 and CDR2: LNHDA, SQIVND (reference sequence). V lost 1 base to trimming and J lost 3 bases, with 15 bases between them. The CDR3 loop is CASSIGRARLKETQYF. As DNA, the CDR3 is TGTGCCAGTAGTATAGGCCGAGCCCGGTTAAAAGAGACCCAGTACTTC.

The rearrangement links TRBV5-1 to TRBJ1-1; 10 nucleotides match TRBD1. The CDR3 runs 16 residues. Germline V gene data show CDR1 as SGHRS and CDR2 as YFSETQ. V lost 4 bases to trimming and J lost 2 bases; unmatched junction nucleotides: 8. This CDR3 is CASSTLGTGANTEAFF. The CDR3 DNA reads as TGCGCCAGCAGCACCTTGGGGACAGGGGCTAACACTGAAGCTTTCTTT.

V usage is TRBV28 and J usage is TRBJ2-5, with D possibly TRBD2 on 6 matching bases. The length of the CDR3 is 12 residues. Per germline, CDR1 MDHEN and CDR2 SYDVKM. V lost 7 bases to trimming and J lost 5 bases, with 11 bases between them. The CDR3 region is CASNNAGETQYF. CDR3 in DNA: TGTGCCAGCAATAACGCGGGGGAGACCCAGTACTTC.

The chain combines TRBV6-5 with TRBJ2-5; 10 nucleotides match TRBD1. V gave up 8 bases and J gave up 5 bases; unmatched junction bases: 5. Germline-derived CDR1 and CDR2 are MNHEY and SVGAGI. CDR3 size: 13 residues. The CDR3 nucleotides read TGTGCCAGCGACAGGGGGCTTTTTGAGACCCAGTACTTC. Translated: CASDRGLFETQYF.

The V and J genes are TRBV27 and TRBJ1-2; 9 nucleotides agree with TRBD1. V was pared by 6 bases and J by 8 bases, with 7 bases of the junction left unmatched. Germline-derived CDR1 and CDR2 are MNHEY and SMNVEV (reference sequence). The CDR3 is 13 amino acids. CDR3 sequence: CASRPGQGRGYTF. Here the CDR3 DNA reads TGTGCCAGCAGACCCGGACAGGGGCGAGGCTACACCTTC.

The rearrangement joins TRBV5-4 to TRBJ1-2; 8 bases are a match to TRBD1. V shed 4 bases, J shed 0 bases, and the junction held 5 bases outside the gene matches. CDR1 is SGHNT, CDR2 YYREEE, per germline (reference sequence). This CDR3 has 15 residues. CDR3 in amino acids: CASSPGQATNYGYTF. In DNA form, the CDR3 reads TGTGCCAGCAGCCCGGGACAGGCTACTAACTATGGCTACACCTTC.

V is TRBV28 and J is TRBJ1-2, with TRBD1 matching 9 bases. V lost 5 bases and J lost 3; bases outside the gene matches: 7. CDR1 and CDR2 from the germline V gene are MDHEN and SYDVKM. The CDR3 covers 15 residues. The CDR3 region is CASSLGTGLDYGYTF. CDR3 DNA sequence: TGTGCCAGCAGTCTAGGGACAGGGTTGGACTATGGCTACACCTTC.

This clone came up a few times. The CDR3 DNA reads as TGTGCCAGCAGTTATAGGGGGGATACGCAGTATTTT. This gives the protein CASSYRGDTQYF. The J gene is TRBJ2-3, the V gene TRBV6-2 or TRBV6-3; a weak D match, TRBD1 (6 bases). V was pared by 3 bases and J by 6 bases, with 7 bases between. The germline V gene encodes CDR1 MNHEY and CDR2 SVGEGT. The CDR3 sequence is 12 residues long.

The chain joins TRBV7-9 to TRBJ1-1; D remains unclear. The CDR3 has 13 residues. Trimming shortened V by 4 bases and J by 0 bases, and 6 bases separated the two germline ends. Germline V gene sequence: CDR1 SEHNR, CDR2 FQNEAQ (reference sequence). The CDR3 reads CASSSEVNTEAFF. CDR3 coding DNA: TGTGCCAGCAGCTCAGAGGTGAACACTGAAGCTTTCTTT.

CDR3 nucleotide sequence: TGTGCCAGCAGCATAACTAGCGGGGGGGCCGTGGATACGCAGTATTTT. Its protein product is CASSITSGGAVDTQYF. The chain has TRBV7-2 and TRBJ2-3, with 13 bases identical to TRBD2. CDR1 SGHTA and CDR2 FQGNSA come from the germline V gene. CDR3 length: 16 residues. With 5 bases clipped from V and 6 bases from J, the junction kept 8 bases outside the gene matches.

This rearrangement joins TRBV4-2 to TRBJ1-3, with 8 bases fitting TRBD1. Germline CDR1 is LGHNA and CDR2 is YNFKEQ. There are 15 residues in the CDR3. The ends lost 2 bases at V and 4 bases at J; junction bases unmatched: 4. CDR3 region: CASSQSTGVGNTIYF. The DNA for the CDR3 is TGTGCCAGCAGCCAATCGACAGGGGTAGGAAACACCATATATTTT.

The chain links TRBV4-2 to TRBJ1-5; 7 nucleotides line up with TRBD1. The CDR3 runs to 14 residues. Germline CDR1 LGHNA, CDR2 YNFKEQ. V shed 4 bases, J shed 4 bases, and the junction held 4 bases outside the gene matches. The DNA for the CDR3 is TGTGCCAGCAGCCTCGGGACAGCAAATCAGCCCCAGCATTTT. It translates to CASSLGTANQPQHF.

The table lists this clone with a count of one. CDR3 coding DNA: TGTGCCAGCAGTTCTCAGGGGCCCTACAATGAGCAGTTCTTC. Its protein product is CASSSQGPYNEQFF. The genes are TRBV28 and TRBJ2-1, with D possibly being TRBD1 (6 bases). CDR1 and CDR2 (germline): MDHEN, SYDVKM. CDR3 size: 14 residues. Trimming cost V 4 bases and J 2 bases, with 9 bases left between them.

V usage is TRBV30 and J usage is TRBJ2-7; TRBD1 matches 8 bases. This CDR3 comprises 14 residues. Unmatched junction bases numbered 4, after V lost 3 bases and J lost 0 bases. Germline V gives CDR1 GTSNPN, CDR2 SVGIG (reference sequence). As DNA, the CDR3 is TGTGCCTGGAGCCCAGGACAGGGCTCCTACGAGCAGTACTTC. This gives the protein CAWSPGQGSYEQYF.

The CDR3 DNA follows: TGCGCCAGCAGCCGGGGACGGACAGCTTCCTCAAGCGAGCAGTACTTC. This translates into CASSRGRTASSSEQYF. The V gene is TRBV4-1, the J gene TRBJ2-7, with a weak D call TRBD1 (6 bases). This CDR3 comprises 16 residues. The germline V and J ends were trimmed by 4 bases and 6 bases, with 22 bases remaining between them. Looked up from germline, CDR1 is MGHRA and CDR2 is YSYEKL.

This rearrangement joins TRBV28 to TRBJ1-3; 7 nucleotides line up with TRBD1. Germline loops: CDR1 MDHEN, CDR2 SYDVKM. Trimming removed 6 bases from V and 5 bases from J; junction bases left unmatched: 4. The CDR3 is made up of 13 amino acids. CDR3 protein: CASSTGQRNTIYF. For the CDR3, the DNA is TGTGCCAGCAGCACGGGACAGCGAAACACCATATATTTT.